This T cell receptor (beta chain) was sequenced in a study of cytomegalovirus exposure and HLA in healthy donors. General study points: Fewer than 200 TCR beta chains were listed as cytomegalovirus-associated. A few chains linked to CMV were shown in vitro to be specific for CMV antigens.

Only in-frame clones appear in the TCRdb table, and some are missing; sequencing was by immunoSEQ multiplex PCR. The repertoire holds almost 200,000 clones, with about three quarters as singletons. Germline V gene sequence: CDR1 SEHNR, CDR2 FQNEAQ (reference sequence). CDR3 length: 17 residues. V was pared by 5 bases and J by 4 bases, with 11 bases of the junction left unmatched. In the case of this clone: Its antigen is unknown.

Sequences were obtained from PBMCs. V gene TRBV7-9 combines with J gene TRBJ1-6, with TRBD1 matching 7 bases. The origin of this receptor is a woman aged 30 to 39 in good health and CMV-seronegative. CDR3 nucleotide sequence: TGTGCCAGCAGCCTCAGGGGGACCGGGCAATATAATTCACCCCTCCACTTT. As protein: CASSLRGTGQYNSPLHF.